The entry that follows covers one T cell receptor beta chain sequence. This specimen belongs to a study of OX40 agonist ivuxolimab in advanced cancers. Whole-study context: Among those enrolled, mean age was about 60 years (range about 20 to 79) and about 79% were male.

TCRdb keeps only in-frame clones here, not all; method: immunoSEQ multiplex PCR. Here the sample spans roughly 26,000 clones, roughly 86% being singletons. The junction had 4 bases not matched to a gene; V was cut back by 5 bases and J by 4 bases. The CDR3 sequence is 13 residues long. CDR1 and CDR2 from the germline V gene are MNHNS and SASEGT. Sample: CD4+ or CD8+ T cells sorted from blood, taken in a trial of the OX40 agonist ivuxolimab. This sequence was found in an adult with an advanced solid tumor such as melanoma, head and neck, liver or kidney cancer. The chain joins TRBV6-1 to TRBJ1-1; 7 bases line up with TRBD1. The CDR3 nucleotides read TGTGCCAGCAGTAAGACAGGGTCCACTGAAGCTTTCTTT. Protein: CASSKTGSTEAFF.